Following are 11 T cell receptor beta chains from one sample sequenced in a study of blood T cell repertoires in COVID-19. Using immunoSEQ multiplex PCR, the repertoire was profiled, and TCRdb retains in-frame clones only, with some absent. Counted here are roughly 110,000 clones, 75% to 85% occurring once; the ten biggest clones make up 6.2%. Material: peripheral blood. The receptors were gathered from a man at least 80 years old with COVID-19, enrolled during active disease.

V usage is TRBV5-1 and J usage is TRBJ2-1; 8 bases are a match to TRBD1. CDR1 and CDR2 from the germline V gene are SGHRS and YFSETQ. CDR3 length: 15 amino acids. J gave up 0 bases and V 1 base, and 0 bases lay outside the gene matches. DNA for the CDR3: TGCGCCAGCAGCTTGACAGGGGGCTCCTACAATGAGCAGTTCTTC. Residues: CASSLTGGSYNEQFF.

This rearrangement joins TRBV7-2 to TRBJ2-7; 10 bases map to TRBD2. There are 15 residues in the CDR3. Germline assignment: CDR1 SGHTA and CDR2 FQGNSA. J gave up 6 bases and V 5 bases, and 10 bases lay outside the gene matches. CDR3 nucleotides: TGTGCCAGCAGCCCCAATCTAGCGGGAGCTTCCGAGCAGTACTTC. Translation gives CASSPNLAGASEQYF.

Here the CDR3 reads CASSQTGTSGYNEQFF. The CDR3 nucleotides read TGTGCCAGCAGCCAGACCGGGACTAGCGGTTACAATGAGCAGTTCTTC. The chain employs TRBV4-2 and TRBJ2-1; 11 bases are a match to TRBD2. The CDR3 totals 16 residues. Per the germline V gene, CDR1 is LGHNA and CDR2 is YNFKEQ. The trim removed 3 bases at V and 4 bases at J, leaving 5 bases unmatched.

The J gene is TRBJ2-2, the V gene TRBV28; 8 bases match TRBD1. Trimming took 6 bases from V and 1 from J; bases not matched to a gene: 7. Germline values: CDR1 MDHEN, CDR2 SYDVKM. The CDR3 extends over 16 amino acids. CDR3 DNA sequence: TGTGCCAGCAGGGGGACAGGTGATATGAACACCGGGGAGCTGTTTTTT. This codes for CASRGTGDMNTGELFF.

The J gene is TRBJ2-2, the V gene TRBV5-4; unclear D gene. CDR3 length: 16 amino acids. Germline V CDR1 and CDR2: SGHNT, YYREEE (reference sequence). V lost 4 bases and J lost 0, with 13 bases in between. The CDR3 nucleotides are TGTGCCAGCAGCCTCGCCAGCGACGCGAACACCGGGGAGCTGTTTTTT. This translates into CASSLASDANTGELFF.

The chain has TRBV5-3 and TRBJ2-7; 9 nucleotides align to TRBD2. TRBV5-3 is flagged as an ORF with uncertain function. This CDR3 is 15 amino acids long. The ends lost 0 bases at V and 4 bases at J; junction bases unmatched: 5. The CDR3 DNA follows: TGTGCCAGAAGCTTGGAGGAGCGGGAGGAATACGAGCAGTACTTC. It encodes CARSLEEREEYEQYF.

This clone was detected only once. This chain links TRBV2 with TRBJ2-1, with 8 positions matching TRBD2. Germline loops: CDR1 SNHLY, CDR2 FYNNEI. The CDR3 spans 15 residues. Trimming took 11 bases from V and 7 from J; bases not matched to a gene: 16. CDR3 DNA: TGTGCCGGCTTAGGAGCGCGGGAGGAGGGGAATGAGCAGTTCTTC. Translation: CAGLGAREEGNEQFF.

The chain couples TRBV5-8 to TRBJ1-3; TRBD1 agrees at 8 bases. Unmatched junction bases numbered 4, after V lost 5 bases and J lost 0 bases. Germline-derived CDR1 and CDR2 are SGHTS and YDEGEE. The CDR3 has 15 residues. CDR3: CASSYDRGSGNTIYF. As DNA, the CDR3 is TGTGCCAGCAGTTACGACAGGGGCTCTGGAAACACCATATATTTT.

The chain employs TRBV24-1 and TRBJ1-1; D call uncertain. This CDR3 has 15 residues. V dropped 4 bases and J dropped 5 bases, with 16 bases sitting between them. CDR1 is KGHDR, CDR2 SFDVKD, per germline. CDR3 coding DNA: TGTGCCACCAGTGACCCCGGGTCTAGTGGGACTGAAGCTTTCTTT. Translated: CATSDPGSSGTEAFF.

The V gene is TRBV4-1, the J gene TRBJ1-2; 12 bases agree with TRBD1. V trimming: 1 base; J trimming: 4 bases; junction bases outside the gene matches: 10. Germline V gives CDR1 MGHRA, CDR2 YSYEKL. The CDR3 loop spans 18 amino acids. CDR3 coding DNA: TGCGCCAGCAGCCAAGGCTACGGGGGACAGGGGGCGTCCTATGGCTACACCTTC. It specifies CASSQGYGGQGASYGYTF.

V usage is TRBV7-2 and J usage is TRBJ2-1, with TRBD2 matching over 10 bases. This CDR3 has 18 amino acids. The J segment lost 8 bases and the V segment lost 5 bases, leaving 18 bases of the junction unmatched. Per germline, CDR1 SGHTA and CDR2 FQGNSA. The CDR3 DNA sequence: TGTGCCAGCAGCCGGAAAGGGATTGCTAGCGGGAGTCCCCATGAGCAGTTCTTC. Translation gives CASSRKGIASGSPHEQFF.